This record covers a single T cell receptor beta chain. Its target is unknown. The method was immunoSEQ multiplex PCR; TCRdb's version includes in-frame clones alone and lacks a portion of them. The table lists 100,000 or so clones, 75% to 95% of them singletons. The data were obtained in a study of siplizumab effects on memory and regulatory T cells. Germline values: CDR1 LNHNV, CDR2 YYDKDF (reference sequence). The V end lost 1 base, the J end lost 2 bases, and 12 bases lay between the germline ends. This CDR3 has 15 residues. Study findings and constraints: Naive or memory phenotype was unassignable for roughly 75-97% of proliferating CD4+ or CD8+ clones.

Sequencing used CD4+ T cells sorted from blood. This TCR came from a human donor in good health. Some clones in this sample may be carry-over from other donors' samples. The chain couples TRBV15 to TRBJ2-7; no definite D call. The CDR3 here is CATSRVGDKTYEQYF. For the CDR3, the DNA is TGTGCCACCAGCAGAGTTGGTGACAAGACCTACGAGCAGTACTTC.